This T cell receptor (beta chain) was documented in a study of T cells in Graves' hyperthyroidism and ophthalmopathy. This clonotype occurred many times. Amplification yielded TCR beta CDR3 regions, with RNA transcripts as the source. HTBI primers were used for first-round RT-PCR of the TCR CDR3. One entry per CDR3 protein, called by TCRdb with MiXCR from the multiplex PCR reads. This sample has 550,000 to 800,000 distinct CDR3 sequences, with roughly 17% found just once. Germline CDR1 reads MNHNY; CDR2 reads SVGAGI (reference sequence). The germline V and J ends were trimmed by 0 bases and 5 bases, with 14 bases remaining between them. This CDR3 is built from 15 residues.

The sequence came from a man aged 50 or older with Graves' hyperthyroidism. The sample taken for sequencing was blood. The chain uses TRBV6-6 and TRBJ2-7; D call uncertain. The DNA for the CDR3 is TGTGCCAGCAGTTACTCTTACAACGGACGTGACGAGCAGTACTTC. Protein: CASSYSYNGRDEQYF.